The sequence of this T cell receptor beta chain was determined in a study of T cells in Graves' hyperthyroidism and ophthalmopathy. RNA transcripts yielded amplified TCR beta CDR3 regions. HTBI primers were employed in a first-round RT-PCR of the TCR CDR3. TCRdb fed the multiplex PCR reads into MiXCR, producing one record per CDR3 protein. The profile shows under 550,000 distinct CDR3 sequences, roughly 21% of them singletons. The CDR3 is 14 residues long. V was trimmed by 2 bases and J by 2 bases, leaving 9 bases between them. The germline gives CDR1 SGHTA, CDR2 FQGNSA. The TCR was taken from a man aged 40-49 years with Graves' ophthalmopathy. The rearrangement uses TRBV7-2 and TRBJ1-2; D uncertain. Source material: blood. The CDR3 bases are TGTGCCAGCAGCTTAAATGACGTAAACTATGGCTACACCTTC. Protein product: CASSLNDVNYGYTF.